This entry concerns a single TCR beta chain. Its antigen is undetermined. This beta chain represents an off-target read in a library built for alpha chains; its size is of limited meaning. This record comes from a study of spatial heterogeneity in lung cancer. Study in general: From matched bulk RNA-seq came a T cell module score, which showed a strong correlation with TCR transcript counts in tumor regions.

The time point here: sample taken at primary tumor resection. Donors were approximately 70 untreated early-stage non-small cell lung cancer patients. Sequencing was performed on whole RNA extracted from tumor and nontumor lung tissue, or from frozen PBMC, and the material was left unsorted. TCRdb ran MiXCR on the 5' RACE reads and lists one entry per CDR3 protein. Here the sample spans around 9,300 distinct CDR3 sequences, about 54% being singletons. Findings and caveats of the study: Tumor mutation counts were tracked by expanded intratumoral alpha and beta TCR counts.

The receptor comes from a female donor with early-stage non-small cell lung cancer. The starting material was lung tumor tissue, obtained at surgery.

CDR3: CASSERGRTLGTQYF. CDR3 coding DNA: TGCGCCAGCAGTGAAAGGGGTAGGACCCTCGGTACGCAGTATTTT. This chain links TRBV10-1 with TRBJ2-3, with D perhaps TRBD1 (5 bases). The CDR3 is made up of 15 amino acids. Looked up from germline, CDR1 is WNHNN and CDR2 is SYGVQD (reference sequence). Trimming left V 3 bases short and J 8 bases short, with 18 bases between.